What follows are 9 T cell receptor beta chains derived from one specimen sequenced in a study of blood T cell repertoires in COVID-19. The method was immunoSEQ multiplex PCR; TCRdb's version includes in-frame clones alone and lacks a portion of them. The repertoire holds over 250,000 clones, under 95% seen once, with about 2.4% in the top ten. The material sequenced was PBMCs or T cells enriched from blood (not recorded which). The receptors stem from a man aged 55-75 years who had recovered from COVID-19.

This clone was counted a single time. The DNA of the CDR3 is TGCGCCAGCAGCGTTGGACTAGTCGGCAATGAGCAGTTCTTC. This gives the protein CASSVGLVGNEQFF. V usage is TRBV5-1 and J usage is TRBJ2-1, with 7 bases aligning to TRBD2. Trimming cost V 4 bases and J 6 bases; bases outside gene matches: 7. This CDR3 has 14 residues. Germline V CDR1 and CDR2: SGHRS, YFSETQ.

The rearrangement uses TRBV3-1 (or the pseudogene TRBV3-2) and TRBJ1-3; D gene uncertain. This CDR3 spans 14 amino acids. Trimming took off 1 base at V and 2 bases at J, with 6 bases between the two ends. Germline V gives CDR1 LGHDT, CDR2 YNNKEL (reference sequence). CDR3 residues: CASSQGGTGNTIYF. In nucleotides, the CDR3 is TGTGCCAGCAGCCAAGGAGGGACTGGAAACACCATATATTTT.

This clone was found a few times. V gene TRBV11-1 combines with J gene TRBJ2-5; D may be TRBD1 (7 bases). Per the germline V gene, CDR1 is SGHAT and CDR2 is FQDESV (reference sequence). The V and J ends lost 5 bases and 5 bases respectively, with 12 bases between them. The CDR3 is 13 amino acids. The CDR3 protein is CASSQTGRETQYF. CDR3 nucleotides: TGTGCCAGCAGCCAGACAGGGAGGGAGACCCAGTACTTC.

The chain couples TRBV7-3 to TRBJ2-1; 7 bases are a match to TRBD2. V shed 4 bases, J shed 2 bases, and the junction held 5 bases outside the gene matches. The CDR3 is 15 amino acids. CDR1 SGHTA and CDR2 FQGTGA come from the germline V gene. CDR3 region: CASSSPSGPYNEQFF. The CDR3 DNA reads TGTGCCAGCAGCTCCCCTAGCGGCCCCTACAATGAGCAGTTCTTC.

The chain carries TRBV3-1 (or the pseudogene TRBV3-2) and TRBJ1-6, with no clear D. The CDR3 consists of 14 residues. Germline V lookup: CDR1 LGHDT, CDR2 YNNKEL (reference sequence). V dropped 0 bases and J dropped 7 bases, with 7 bases sitting between them. As DNA, the CDR3 is TGTGCCAGCAGCCAAGATTACCGGAATTCACCCCTCCACTTT. This codes for CASSQDYRNSPLHF.

The CDR3 loop is CASSPERERYTEAFF. The CDR3 DNA is TGTGCCAGCTCACCGGAAAGGGAGCGGTACACTGAAGCTTTCTTT. The chain couples TRBV18 to TRBJ1-1; D is uncertain. V dropped 3 bases and J dropped 3 bases, with 14 bases sitting between them. CDR3 length: 15 amino acids. The germline gives CDR1 KGHSH, CDR2 LQKENI.

This chain uses TRBV10-3 with TRBJ2-1; D is perhaps TRBD1 (7 bases). Germline CDR1 reads ENHRY; CDR2 reads SYGVKD. The V end was cut by 6 bases, the J end by 8 bases, with 20 bases between. The CDR3 covers 15 residues. CDR3 sequence reads: CAISASGGLADEQFF. The DNA for the CDR3 is TGTGCCATCAGCGCCTCAGGGGGGCTAGCCGATGAGCAGTTCTTC.

The rearrangement uses TRBV6-5 and TRBJ1-1; D gene uncertain. V lost 6 bases and J 1 base, leaving 9 bases between the germline ends. Germline CDR1 MNHEY, CDR2 SVGAGI. CDR3 length equals 13 residues. CDR3: CASRTSGNTEAFF. DNA for the CDR3: TGTGCCAGCAGAACGTCCGGGAACACTGAAGCTTTCTTT.

This clone was recorded only once. The chain joins TRBV6-5 to TRBJ2-6, with 7 positions matching TRBD1. Per the germline V gene, CDR1 is MNHEY and CDR2 is SVGAGI. J was trimmed by 2 bases and V by 8 bases; bases with no gene match: 3. The CDR3 covers 14 residues. CDR3 sequence reads: CASLDRAGANVLTF. Here the CDR3 DNA reads TGTGCCAGCCTAGACAGGGCTGGGGCCAACGTCCTGACTTTC.